The 27 T cell receptor beta chains below come from one sample, sequenced in a study of response to subunit inactivated influenza vaccine. TCRdb independently ran MiXCR on the RT-PCR reads; one entry per CDR3 protein. Here the sample spans about 500,000 distinct CDR3 sequences, approximately 7.7% being singletons. The source was PBMCs from blood, collected roughly 24 months after vaccination. The receptors derive from a man between 50 and 75 years old who received an inactivated influenza vaccine.

Only a few counts were recorded for this clonotype. The rearrangement links TRBV7-2 to TRBJ2-3; TRBD2 matches 12 bases. The CDR3 contains 17 residues. V was pared by 5 bases and J by 0 bases, with 6 bases of the junction left unmatched. Germline assignment: CDR1 SGHTA and CDR2 FQGNSA. CDR3 nucleotides: TGTGCCAGCAGCCGACTAGCGGGAGCCCCTAGCACAGATACGCAGTATTTT. Translating gives CASSRLAGAPSTDTQYF.

This clonotype was seen at least ten times. This chain uses TRBV10-3 with TRBJ2-7, with 8 nucleotides matching TRBD2. Germline lookup yields CDR1 ENHRY and CDR2 SYGVKD. J was trimmed by 2 bases and V by 0 bases; bases with no gene match: 3. CDR3 length: 15 residues. This CDR3 reads CAISESSGGPYEQYF. CDR3 sequence (DNA): TGTGCCATCAGTGAGTCTTCGGGAGGGCCCTACGAGCAGTACTTC.

This clonotype was counted ten times or more. The chain carries TRBV10-3 and TRBJ2-1; D unclear. The CDR3 consists of 15 residues. The germline CDR1 and CDR2 sequences are ENHRY and SYGVKD. V lost 0 bases and J 5 bases, leaving 11 bases between the germline ends. DNA of the CDR3: TGTGCCATCAGTGAGTCTCCAGGTGGAAACAATGAGCAGTTCTTC. Protein sequence: CAISESPGGNNEQFF.

This clonotype appeared many times. This sequence joins TRBV18 and TRBJ1-2; 8 nucleotides line up with TRBD1. CDR1 KGHSH and CDR2 LQKENI come from the germline V gene. The CDR3 extends over 15 amino acids. V dropped 3 bases and J dropped 0; count of bases not matched to a gene: 3. The CDR3 DNA reads TGTGCCAGCTCACCCGGGACAGGAGCTAACTATGGCTACACCTTC. As protein: CASSPGTGANYGYTF. Together with reference TRBV18 and TRBJ1-2, the CDR3 gives the full variable domain: NAGVMQNPRHLVRRRGQEARLRCSPMKGHSHVYWYRQLPEEGLKFMVYLQKENIIDESGMPKERFSAEFPKEGPSILRIQQVVRGDSAAYFCASSPGTGANYGYTFGSGTRLTVV.

This clonotype was found a few times. The rearrangement joins TRBV7-2 to TRBJ2-3; D gene uncertain. This CDR3 is 13 amino acids long. CDR1 SGHTA and CDR2 FQGNSA come from the germline V gene. V was cut by 1 base and J by 8 bases, with 10 bases left in between. CDR3 in amino acids: CASSLGSFATQYF. CDR3 DNA: TGTGCCAGCAGCTTAGGGTCCTTTGCTACGCAGTATTTT.

This clonotype was counted a few times. The chain has TRBV5-1 and TRBJ1-2, with 7 positions matching TRBD1. The CDR3 covers 13 residues. CDR1 and CDR2 from the germline V gene are SGHRS and YFSETQ. V trimming: 3 bases; J trimming: 5 bases; junction bases outside the gene matches: 4. The CDR3 DNA sequence: TGCGCCAGCAGCTGGGACAGCGCTTATGGCTACACCTTC. The encoded protein is CASSWDSAYGYTF.

This clonotype was picked up a small number of times. This chain joins TRBV6-2 or TRBV6-3 and TRBJ2-7; possible D gene TRBD1, 6 bases. CDR3 size: 14 residues. The ends were cut back, 5 bases at V and 5 bases at J, with 16 bases in the middle. Germline V gives CDR1 MNHEY, CDR2 SVGEGT. The CDR3 DNA sequence: TGTGCCAGCAGTGCCTTAAACAGGGAGCACGAGCAGTACTTC. Its protein product is CASSALNREHEQYF.

This clonotype was detected only a few times. This chain joins TRBV12-3 or TRBV12-4 and TRBJ1-3, with 8 bases that match TRBD1. V lost 6 bases to trimming and J lost 3 bases; unmatched junction nucleotides: 13. The CDR3 loop spans 17 amino acids. The chain's CDR3 is CASRLRLTGVIGNTIYF. CDR3 in DNA: TGTGCCAGCAGACTTAGACTGACAGGGGTCATTGGAAACACCATATATTTT.

This clonotype was seen only a few times. This sequence joins TRBV7-6 and TRBJ2-5; D gene uncertain. CDR3 length: 15 amino acids. Trimming took off 2 bases at V and 1 base at J, with 11 bases between the two ends. Germline V CDR1 and CDR2: SGHVS, FNYEAQ. The CDR3 protein is CASSLKVNLQETQYF. CDR3 coding DNA: TGTGCCAGCAGCTTAAAGGTCAATCTCCAAGAGACCCAGTACTTC. The full variable domain, completed using reference TRBV7-6 and TRBJ2-5, is GAGVSQSPRYKVTKRGQDVALRCDPISGHVSLYWYRQALGQGPEFLTYFNYEAQQDKSGLPNDRFSAERPEGSISTLTIQRTEQRDSAMYRCASSLKVNLQETQYFGPGTRLLVL.

This clonotype appeared many times. The chain carries TRBV12-3 or TRBV12-4 and TRBJ2-3; TRBD2 agrees at 7 bases. There are 14 residues in the CDR3. The J segment lost 6 bases and the V segment lost 4 bases, leaving 7 bases of the junction unmatched. In DNA form, the CDR3 reads TGTGCCAGCAGTTCTTCACGGGGGGTGGATACGCAGTATTTT. This gives the protein CASSSSRGVDTQYF.

The table lists this clonotype with a few counts. The chain couples TRBV20-1 to TRBJ2-3, with 9 bases identical to TRBD2. The CDR3 has 20 amino acids. Germline CDR1 and CDR2: DFQATT and SNEGSKA (reference sequence). V gave up 0 bases and J gave up 6 bases; unmatched junction bases: 22. CDR3 loop: CSARDAIAGGSNRGRDTQYF. The CDR3 coding sequence is TGCAGTGCTAGAGATGCAATTGCGGGGGGGTCAAACCGAGGACGGGATACGCAGTATTTT.

This clonotype was counted a few times. This chain joins TRBV25-1 and TRBJ1-5; a weak D match, TRBD1 (6 bases). The CDR3 totals 13 residues. The germline V gene encodes CDR1 MGHDK and CDR2 SYGVNS. The V and J ends lost 1 base and 15 bases respectively, with 16 bases between them. CDR3 coding DNA: TGTGCCAGCAGTGAATCCGGGGGCGCAGGGTCGCATTTT. Its protein product is CASSESGGAGSHF.

This clonotype has a count of ten or more. For the CDR3, the DNA is TGCGCCAGCAGCCAAGATCCTCGAAGGGTGAGATACAATGAGCAGTTCTTC. Amino acid sequence: CASSQDPRRVRYNEQFF. The chain joins TRBV4-3 to TRBJ2-1; D gene uncertain. CDR1 is LGHNA and CDR2 is YSLEER in the germline V gene. The length of the CDR3 is 17 residues. Trimming took off 0 bases at V and 4 bases at J, with 16 bases between the two ends.

This clonotype has just a few counts. Its ends do not fully match the called genes, so a read error is possible. The chain couples TRBV10-3 to TRBJ2-5; D is undetermined. CDR1 and CDR2 (germline): ENHRY, SYGVKD. The CDR3 sequence is 12 residues long. In DNA, the CDR3 is TGTGCCATCGGTGAAACGGGAGAGACCCAGTACTTC. Protein product: CAIGETGETQYF.

This clonotype was counted many times. The CDR3 sequence: CASSPGLAGHQGNEQFF. CDR3 in DNA: TGCGCCAGCAGCCCAGGACTAGCGGGGCACCAAGGGAATGAGCAGTTCTTC. V gene TRBV5-1 combines with J gene TRBJ2-1, with 12 positions matching TRBD2. V dropped 4 bases and J dropped 7; count of bases not matched to a gene: 12. Looked up from germline, CDR1 is SGHRS and CDR2 is YFSETQ. The CDR3 extends over 17 amino acids. The full variable domain, in which reference TRBV5-1 and TRBJ2-1 provide the parts outside the CDR3, is KAGVTQTPRYLIKTRGQQVTLSCSPISGHRSVSWYQQTPGQGLQFLFEYFSETQRNKGNFPGRFSGRQFSNSRSEMNVSTLELGDSALYLCASSPGLAGHQGNEQFFGPGTRLTVL.

The sample holds many counts of this clonotype. CDR3 residues: CASSLTGVDGYTF. The CDR3 coding sequence is TGTGCCAGCAGCCTAACAGGGGTGGATGGCTACACCTTC. J is TRBJ1-2 and V is TRBV4-2; TRBD1 agrees at 7 bases. The CDR3 is made up of 13 amino acids. Germline lookup yields CDR1 LGHNA and CDR2 YNFKEQ. V shed 4 bases and J 6 bases; nucleotides not matched to a gene: 5.

This clonotype was picked up many times. The CDR3 here is CASSLQGQYQPQHF. The DNA of the CDR3 is TGTGCCAGCAGCTTACAGGGTCAATATCAGCCCCAGCATTTT. V and J are TRBV7-2 and TRBJ1-5; the D gene is possibly TRBD1 (5 bases). V shed 2 bases and J shed 5 bases, with 10 bases lying between them. Germline CDR1 and CDR2: SGHTA and FQGNSA. The CDR3 is 14 amino acids.

The chain has TRBV20-1 and TRBJ2-7, with D perhaps matching TRBD2 (6 bases). Germline V gene lookup returns CDR1 DFQATT and CDR2 SNEGSKA (reference sequence). CDR3 length: 16 amino acids. V was trimmed by 0 bases and J by 0 bases, leaving 15 bases between them. CDR3 coding DNA: TGCAGTGCTAGAGATGGAAACGGGGGTAGCTCCTACGAGCAGTACTTC. Encoded protein: CSARDGNGGSSYEQYF.

The J gene is TRBJ2-7, the V gene TRBV12-3 or TRBV12-4; perhaps TRBD1 as D (6 bases). Trimming cost V 4 bases and J 3 bases, with 19 bases left between them. The length of the CDR3 is 16 residues. The CDR3 nucleotides are TGTGCCAGCAGTTCCCACCCTGTCCGGGACAACTACGAGCAGTACTTC. It encodes CASSSHPVRDNYEQYF.

This clonotype was seen many times. This chain links TRBV9 with TRBJ2-5; no reliable D call. The V end was cut by 1 base, the J end by 5 bases, with 15 bases between. Looked up from germline, CDR1 is SGDLS and CDR2 is YYNGEE. The CDR3 extends over 15 amino acids. The DNA of the CDR3 is TGTGCCAGCAGCGTAAGAGGTTTTACTTCGGAGACCCAGTACTTC. The encoded protein is CASSVRGFTSETQYF.

This clonotype occurred many times. The V call is TRBV11-2, the J call TRBJ2-3; tentative D call: TRBD2 (6 bases). Germline V lookup: CDR1 SGHAT, CDR2 FQNNGV. The CDR3 runs 13 residues. Trimming left V 6 bases short and J 2 bases short, with 9 bases between. CDR3 amino acids: CASSGGYTDTQYF. The CDR3 nucleotides read TGTGCCAGCAGTGGGGGGTACACAGATACGCAGTATTTT.

This clonotype occurred a few times. The rearrangement uses TRBV5-1 and TRBJ2-7; 10 positions match TRBD2. The CDR3 is 15 residues long. J gave up 3 bases and V 2 bases, and 5 bases lay outside the gene matches. Germline V lookup: CDR1 SGHRS, CDR2 YFSETQ. The DNA for the CDR3 is TGCGCCAGCAGCTTTTCTTCTAGCGGGAGCTACGAGCAGTACTTC. Encoded protein: CASSFSSSGSYEQYF.

This chain links TRBV10-3 with TRBJ2-1; 8 bases line up with TRBD2. After removal of 7 bases from V and 3 bases from J, the junction contained 8 bases not matched to a gene. The germline gives CDR1 ENHRY, CDR2 SYGVKD. The CDR3 has 15 amino acids. The CDR3 here is CAITGGRGDYNEQFF. DNA for the CDR3: TGTGCCATCACGGGAGGGAGAGGGGACTACAATGAGCAGTTCTTC.

The genes are TRBV28 and TRBJ1-2; no clear D gene. The CDR3 length is 14 residues. The V and J ends lost 3 bases and 5 bases respectively, with 13 bases between them. The germline V gene has CDR1 MDHEN and CDR2 SYDVKM. CDR3 loop: CASSFDLASYGYTF. DNA of the CDR3: TGTGCCAGCAGTTTTGATTTGGCCTCATATGGCTACACCTTC.

This clonotype was observed a handful of times. The chain employs TRBV20-1 and TRBJ2-3; 9 bases align to TRBD2. V lost 6 bases, J lost 3 bases, and 7 bases stayed unmatched. In germline, CDR1 is DFQATT, CDR2 SNEGSKA (reference sequence). The CDR3 covers 14 residues. Here the CDR3 reads CSAVAGEGTDTQYF. CDR3 DNA sequence: TGCAGTGCCGTAGCGGGAGAGGGGACAGATACGCAGTATTTT.

This clonotype was picked up many times. The chain recombines TRBV7-2 with TRBJ2-1, with a weak D call TRBD1 (5 bases). Trimming cost V 2 bases and J 7 bases, with 9 bases left between them. The CDR3 is 13 amino acids. Germline-derived CDR1 and CDR2 are SGHTA and FQGNSA. This CDR3 is CASSLQGSNEQFF. DNA of the CDR3: TGTGCCAGCAGCTTACAGGGATCGAATGAGCAGTTCTTC.

This clonotype was observed once. J is TRBJ2-3 and V is TRBV23-1; possible D gene TRBD2, 6 bases. TRBV23-1 is placed among ORFs of uncertain function. This CDR3 has 14 residues. The V end was cut by 9 bases, the J end by 4 bases, with 17 bases between. The CDR3 DNA is TGCGCCAGGGGGCAGTGGCGCGGGGCAGATACGCAGTATTTT. It translates to CARGQWRGADTQYF.